The 3 T cell receptor beta chains below all came from one sample that was sequenced in a study of identical twins. TCRdb reprocessed the 5' RACE reads via MiXCR and lists one record per CDR3 protein. The sample lists fewer than 550,000 distinct CDR3 sequences, 12% to 15% seen once, with roughly 0.4% in the top ten. These data are also associated with another study on yellow fever vaccine responses in identical twins.

The sample comprised CD4+ T cells sorted from blood. The receptors come from a woman aged 18-29 years in good health.

There are a few counts of this clonotype. The rearrangement links TRBV6-5 to TRBJ1-2, with 10 bases identical to TRBD1. V was pared by 1 base and J by 6 bases, with 2 bases of the junction left unmatched. Germline CDR1 reads MNHEY; CDR2 reads SVGAGI. CDR3 length: 14 residues. CDR3 in amino acids: CASSYLTGGDGYTF. CDR3 bases: TGTGCCAGCAGTTACTTGACAGGGGGCGATGGCTACACCTTC.

The rearrangement uses TRBV3-1 and TRBJ1-6; maybe TRBD1 (5 bases). The germline CDR1 and CDR2 sequences are LGHDT and YNNKEL (reference sequence). This CDR3 has 15 residues. V lost 1 base and J lost 7, with 11 bases in between. CDR3: CASSQGVTGNSPLHF. In DNA form, the CDR3 reads TGTGCCAGCAGCCAAGGTGTCACAGGAAATTCACCCCTCCACTTT.

This clonotype occurred a few times. The gene calls are TRBV7-2 and TRBJ2-7; TRBD1 matches 9 bases. The V gene's germline CDR1 is SGHTA and CDR2 FQGNSA. J was trimmed by 4 bases and V by 0 bases; bases with no gene match: 7. CDR3 size: 16 residues. For the CDR3, the DNA is TGTGCCAGCAGCTTAGCCCCACCGGGACAGGGTTACGAGCAGTACTTC. It is translated as CASSLAPPGQGYEQYF.